The TCR beta chain under discussion was sequenced for a study of T cell responses to AZD1222 COVID-19 vaccine. Study outcomes and limitations: The donor group comprised mostly white British people and more females; the analysis possibly underestimated clonal diversity.

Of note for this clone: No antigen is known for it.

TCRdb's copy holds only in-frame clones and misses some; the assay was immunoSEQ multiplex PCR. In the table there are some 100,000 clones, roughly 87% of which are singletons. The sample here was peripheral blood, taken on day 0 of MenACWY control vaccination. The source is an adult in good health.

The CDR3 spells CASSGDGGFIGYTF. The CDR3 bases are TGTGCCAGCAGCGGGGATGGTGGGTTTATCGGCTACACCTTC. The chain joins TRBV5-6 to TRBJ1-2; D gene uncertain. V lost 4 bases and J lost 8, with 18 bases in between. Germline CDR1 is SGHDT and CDR2 is YYEEEE. CDR3 length: 14 residues.